This TCR beta chain was documented in a study of CD8 T cells in ankylosing spondylitis. Making the TCR beta libraries involved quantitative 5'-RACE with molecular barcodes. TCRdb re-called the 5' RACE reads through MiXCR, storing one row per CDR3 protein. The sample holds over 200,000 distinct CDR3 sequences, 10% to 13% seen once. Between the trimmed V and J ends, which lost 5 bases and 0 bases, there was a span of 14 bases. There are 15 residues in the CDR3. In germline, CDR1 is DFQATT, CDR2 SNEGSKA (reference sequence). This clonotype was seen ten or more times. The antigen is not known. Overall study results and limits: A motif of roughly eight highly homologous TCR beta variants was seen as apparently characteristic of ankylosing spondylitis blood. Researchers report that disease-linked clones proved CD8+ and relatively rare in peripheral blood. Significant enrichment of disease-linked clones was reportedly seen in matched ankylosing spondylitis synovial fluid.

This chain uses TRBV20-1 with TRBJ1-5, with D unclear. The source of this sequence is a male donor with ankylosing spondylitis or in good health (not recorded which). Specimen: blood, either unsorted or a sorted T cell fraction (not recorded which). The CDR3 nucleotides read TGCAGTGCTTTTTCCTCCCACGGTAGCAATCAGCCCCAGCATTTT. Encoded protein: CSAFSSHGSNQPQHF.